Listed below are T cell receptor beta chains from one sample, sequenced in a study of beta chain features in type 1 diabetes. Sequencing was performed with immunoSEQ multiplex PCR; in TCRdb, only in-frame clones are kept and a portion is missing. The table records just under 150,000 clones, about 9.4% of them present only once. Sequenced material: naive CD4+ T cells from blood. The receptors shown here come from a young man in good health. The CDR3 runs from the conserved cysteine through the conserved F or W. Fields, in order: J gene, V gene, D gene, clone size, CDR3 DNA, CDR3 protein. D genes are given only for firm matches. The size field is filled for only some rows; it gives once, few, many or a size class.

j_call: TRBJ1-5; v_call: TRBV7-9; d_call: TRBD1; clone_size: few; cdr3_nt: TGTGCCAGCACGGGAGCAGGGGGCCATAGCAATCAGCCCCAGCATTTT; cdr3_aa: CASTGAGGHSNQPQHF
j_call: TRBJ2-7; v_call: TRBV11-2; d_call: TRBD2; clone_size: .; cdr3_nt: TGTGCCAGCAGCTTCACGAGCGGGGCATCCTCCTACGAGCAGTACTTC; cdr3_aa: CASSFTSGASSYEQYF
j_call: TRBJ2-1; v_call: TRBV5-4; d_call: .; clone_size: many; cdr3_nt: TGTGCCAGCAGCGTGGGTTCCGTATCCTACAATGAGCAGTTCTTC; cdr3_aa: CASSVGSVSYNEQFF
j_call: TRBJ2-7; v_call: TRBV7-9; d_call: .; clone_size: few; cdr3_nt: TGTGCCAGCAGCGCGGGGCGTTATTCCTACGAGCAGTACTTC; cdr3_aa: CASSAGRYSYEQYF
j_call: TRBJ2-7; v_call: TRBV5-1; d_call: TRBD1; clone_size: few; cdr3_nt: TGCGCCAGCAGCCTGGAACCCGGGACAGGGGACGAGCAGTACTTC; cdr3_aa: CASSLEPGTGDEQYF
j_call: TRBJ2-2; v_call: TRBV6-5; d_call: .; clone_size: few; cdr3_nt: TGTGCTAGTACTGGGCAGACAACGAACACCGGGGAGCTGTTTTTT; cdr3_aa: CASTGQTTNTGELFF
j_call: TRBJ2-7; v_call: TRBV7-3; d_call: TRBD1; clone_size: few; cdr3_nt: TGTGCCAGCAGTAAAGGACAGGCGGACGAGCAGTACTTC; cdr3_aa: CASSKGQADEQYF
j_call: TRBJ2-1; v_call: TRBV5-1; d_call: .; clone_size: few; cdr3_nt: TGCGCCAGCACTATCGACAGGTTCAACTACAATGAGCAGTTCTTC; cdr3_aa: CASTIDRFNYNEQFF
j_call: TRBJ2-1; v_call: TRBV30; d_call: .; clone_size: few; cdr3_nt: TGTGCCTGGAGCAAAGACAGCTACAATGAGCAGTTCTTC; cdr3_aa: CAWSKDSYNEQFF
j_call: TRBJ2-1; v_call: TRBV7-2; d_call: .; clone_size: .; cdr3_nt: TGTGCCAGCAGCTTAGGTACCAGTCCCAATGAGCAGTTCTTC; cdr3_aa: CASSLGTSPNEQFF
j_call: TRBJ2-5; v_call: TRBV5-1; d_call: .; clone_size: .; cdr3_nt: TGCGCCAGCGGAGACGGTTTAGGAGGGATAGGGGAGACCCAGTACTTC; cdr3_aa: CASGDGLGGIGETQYF
j_call: TRBJ2-1; v_call: TRBV30; d_call: TRBD2; clone_size: few; cdr3_nt: TGTGCCTGGAGTGTACTAGGCCCGGCGGGTAGCGGGGGGCAAAACAATGAGCAGTTCTTC; cdr3_aa: CAWSVLGPAGSGGQNNEQFF
j_call: TRBJ1-2; v_call: TRBV10-3; d_call: TRBD1; clone_size: .; cdr3_nt: TGTGCCATCAGTCCGGGACAGGGGATCAGCTACACCTTC; cdr3_aa: CAISPGQGISYTF
j_call: TRBJ2-5; v_call: TRBV6-1; d_call: TRBD2; clone_size: .; cdr3_nt: TGTGCCAGCAGAATCGGTAGCGGGGGGGCGGAGACCCAGTACTTC; cdr3_aa: CASRIGSGGAETQYF
j_call: TRBJ2-1; v_call: TRBV20-1; d_call: .; clone_size: few; cdr3_nt: TGCAGTGCTAGAGGCAGCGATGAGCAGTTCTTC; cdr3_aa: CSARGSDEQFF
j_call: TRBJ2-3; v_call: TRBV27; d_call: TRBD2; clone_size: few; cdr3_nt: TGTGCCAGCAAAAGAGCGGGGGATAACACAGATACGCAGTATTTT; cdr3_aa: CASKRAGDNTDTQYF
j_call: TRBJ1-6; v_call: TRBV28; d_call: .; clone_size: .; cdr3_nt: TGTGCCAGCAGTTTACTGAATTCACCCCTCCACTTT; cdr3_aa: CASSLLNSPLHF
j_call: TRBJ2-3; v_call: TRBV7-2; d_call: TRBD1; clone_size: .; cdr3_nt: TGTGCCAGCAGCCAGAGGACAGGACCAAATACGCAGTATTTT; cdr3_aa: CASSQRTGPNTQYF
j_call: TRBJ2-7; v_call: TRBV15; d_call: .; clone_size: .; cdr3_nt: TGTGCCACCAGCAGAGATAGACACCCAACGTACGAGCAGTACTTC; cdr3_aa: CATSRDRHPTYEQYF
j_call: TRBJ2-7; v_call: TRBV7-2; d_call: .; clone_size: few; cdr3_nt: TGTGCCAGCAGCATCGGGGGTGGCTCCTACGAGCAGTACTTC; cdr3_aa: CASSIGGGSYEQYF
j_call: TRBJ2-7; v_call: TRBV30; d_call: .; clone_size: .; cdr3_nt: TGTGCCTGGTCTGTTAGCGGTTACGAGCAGTACTTC; cdr3_aa: CAWSVSGYEQYF
j_call: TRBJ2-5; v_call: TRBV18; d_call: TRBD2; clone_size: .; cdr3_nt: TGTGCCAGCTCTCAAGGGACTAGCGAAGAGACCCAGTACTTC; cdr3_aa: CASSQGTSEETQYF
j_call: TRBJ1-2; v_call: TRBV7-2; d_call: TRBD1; clone_size: few; cdr3_nt: TGTGCCAGCAGCTTAGCTCCAGGGGGAAGCTATGGCTACACCTTC; cdr3_aa: CASSLAPGGSYGYTF
j_call: TRBJ2-3; v_call: TRBV4-3; d_call: TRBD2; clone_size: few; cdr3_nt: TGCGCCAGCAGCCAAGAGTGGCGGGGGGGCACAGATACGCAGTATTTT; cdr3_aa: CASSQEWRGGTDTQYF
j_call: TRBJ1-3; v_call: TRBV30; d_call: .; clone_size: many; cdr3_nt: TGTGCCTGGGACAACTCTGGAAACACCATATATTTT; cdr3_aa: CAWDNSGNTIYF
j_call: TRBJ2-2; v_call: TRBV6-5; d_call: .; clone_size: .; cdr3_nt: TGTGCCAGCAGTCAGAACACCGGGGAGCTGTTTTTT; cdr3_aa: CASSQNTGELFF
j_call: TRBJ2-7; v_call: TRBV2; d_call: TRBD2; clone_size: few; cdr3_nt: TGTGCCAGCAGTGTCGCTAGCGGGGGACCATACGAGCAGTACTTC; cdr3_aa: CASSVASGGPYEQYF
j_call: TRBJ2-1; v_call: TRBV11-2; d_call: TRBD1; clone_size: few; cdr3_nt: TGTGCCAGCAGCCCTGGACAGGGGATCACCGATGAGCAGTTCTTC; cdr3_aa: CASSPGQGITDEQFF
j_call: TRBJ1-6; v_call: TRBV5-5; d_call: TRBD1; clone_size: few; cdr3_nt: TGTGCCAGCAGCTTGTCCACGGACAGGGGGTTTTCACCCCTCCACTTT; cdr3_aa: CASSLSTDRGFSPLHF
j_call: TRBJ1-1; v_call: TRBV27; d_call: .; clone_size: .; cdr3_nt: TGTGCCAGCAGTGCCGGACAGCCTCGAACTGAAGCTTTCTTT; cdr3_aa: CASSAGQPRTEAFF
j_call: TRBJ2-2; v_call: TRBV5-8; d_call: TRBD2; clone_size: .; cdr3_nt: TGTGCCAGCAGCTTGCCGGGGTCTAGCGGGAACACCGGGGAGCTGTTTTTT; cdr3_aa: CASSLPGSSGNTGELFF